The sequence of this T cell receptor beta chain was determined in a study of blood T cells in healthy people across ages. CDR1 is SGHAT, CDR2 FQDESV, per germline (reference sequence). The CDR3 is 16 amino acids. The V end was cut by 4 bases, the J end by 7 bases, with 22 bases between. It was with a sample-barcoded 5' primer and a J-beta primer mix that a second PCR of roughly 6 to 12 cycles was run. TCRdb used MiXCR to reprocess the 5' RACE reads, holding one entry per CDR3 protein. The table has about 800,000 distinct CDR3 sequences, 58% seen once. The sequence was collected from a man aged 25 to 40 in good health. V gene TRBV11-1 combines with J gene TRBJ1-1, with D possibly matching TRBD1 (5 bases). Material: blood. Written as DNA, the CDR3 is TGTGCCAGCAGCTCGGAGAGCAGGGTGGGTTTGGTTGAAGCTTTCTTT. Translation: CASSSESRVGLVEAFF.